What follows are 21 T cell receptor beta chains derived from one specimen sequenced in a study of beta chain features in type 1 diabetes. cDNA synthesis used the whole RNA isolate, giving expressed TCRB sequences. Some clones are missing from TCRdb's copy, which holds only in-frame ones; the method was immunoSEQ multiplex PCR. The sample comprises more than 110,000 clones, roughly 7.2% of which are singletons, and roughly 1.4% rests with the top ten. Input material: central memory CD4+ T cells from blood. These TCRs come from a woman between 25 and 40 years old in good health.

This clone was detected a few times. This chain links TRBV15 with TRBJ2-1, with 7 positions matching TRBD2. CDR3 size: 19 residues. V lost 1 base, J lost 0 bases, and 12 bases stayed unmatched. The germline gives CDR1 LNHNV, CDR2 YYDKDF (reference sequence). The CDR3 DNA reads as TGTGCCACCAGCAGAGGTCTTCTAGCGGAGCCTAGCTCCTACAATGAGCAGTTCTTC. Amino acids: CATSRGLLAEPSSYNEQFF. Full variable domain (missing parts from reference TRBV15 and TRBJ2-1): DAMVIQNPRYQVTQFGKPVTLSCSQTLNHNVMYWYQQKSSQAPKLLFHYYDKDFNNEADTPDNFQSRRPNTSFCFLDIRSPGLGDTAMYLCATSRGLLAEPSSYNEQFFGPGTRLTVL.

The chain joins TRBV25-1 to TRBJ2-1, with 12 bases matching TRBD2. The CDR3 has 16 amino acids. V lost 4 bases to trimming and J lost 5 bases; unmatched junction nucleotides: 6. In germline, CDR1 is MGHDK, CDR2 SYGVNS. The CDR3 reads CASSALAGGSNNEQFF. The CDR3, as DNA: TGTGCCAGCAGTGCCCTAGCGGGAGGGTCAAACAATGAGCAGTTCTTC. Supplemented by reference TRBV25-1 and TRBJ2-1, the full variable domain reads EADIYQTPRYLVIGTGKKITLECSQTMGHDKMYWYQQDPGMELHLIHYSYGVNSTEKGDLSSESTVSRIRTEHFPLTLESARPSHTSQYLCASSALAGGSNNEQFFGPGTRLTVL.

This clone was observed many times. CDR3 sequence reads: CASSRAEAYNEQFF. The CDR3 DNA follows: TGTGCCAGCAGCAGAGCGGAAGCCTACAATGAGCAGTTCTTC. The V call is TRBV7-9, the J call TRBJ2-1; a weak D match, TRBD2 (5 bases). The V end was cut by 5 bases, the J end by 2 bases, with 10 bases between. The CDR3 runs to 14 residues. Germline CDR1 reads SEHNR; CDR2 reads FQNEAQ (reference sequence).

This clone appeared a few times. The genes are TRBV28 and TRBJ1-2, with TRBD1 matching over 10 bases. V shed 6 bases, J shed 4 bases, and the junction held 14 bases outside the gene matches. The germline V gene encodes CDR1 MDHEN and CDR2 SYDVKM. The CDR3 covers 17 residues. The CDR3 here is CASRLPPGQGNGYGYTF. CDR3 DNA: TGTGCCAGCAGACTTCCCCCGGGACAGGGGAACGGCTATGGCTACACCTTC.

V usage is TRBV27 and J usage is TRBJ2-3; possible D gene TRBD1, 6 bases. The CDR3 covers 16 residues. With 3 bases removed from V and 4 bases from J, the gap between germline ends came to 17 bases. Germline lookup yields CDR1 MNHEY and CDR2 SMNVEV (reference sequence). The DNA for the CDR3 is TGTGCCAGCAGTTTCCCGACAGGTGGAATAGCAGATACGCAGTATTTT. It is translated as CASSFPTGGIADTQYF.

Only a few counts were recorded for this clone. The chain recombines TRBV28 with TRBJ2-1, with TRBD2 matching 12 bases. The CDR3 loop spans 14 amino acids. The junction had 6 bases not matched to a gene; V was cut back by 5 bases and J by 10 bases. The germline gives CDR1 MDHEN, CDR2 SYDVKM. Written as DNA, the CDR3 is TGTGCCAGCAGTCCTAGCGGGGGGGTTGACGAGCAGTTCTTC. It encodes CASSPSGGVDEQFF.

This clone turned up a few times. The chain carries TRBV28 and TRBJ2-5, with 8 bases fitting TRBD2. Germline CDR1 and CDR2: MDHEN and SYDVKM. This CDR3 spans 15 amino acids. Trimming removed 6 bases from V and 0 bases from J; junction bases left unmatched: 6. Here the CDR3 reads CASRPTSAYQETQYF. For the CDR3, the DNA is TGTGCCAGCAGACCGACTAGCGCGTACCAAGAGACCCAGTACTTC.

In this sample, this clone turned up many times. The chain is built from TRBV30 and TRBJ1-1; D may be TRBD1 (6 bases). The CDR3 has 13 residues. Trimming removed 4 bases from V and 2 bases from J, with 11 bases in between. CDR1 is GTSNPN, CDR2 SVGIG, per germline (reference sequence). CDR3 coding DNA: TGTGCCTGGAATAAGGGGGTCAACACTGAAGCTTTCTTT. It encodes CAWNKGVNTEAFF.

The CDR3 DNA reads TGTGCCAGCAGTCGTATCGGGACTAGCGGGAGTAGGCGTGGCGAGCAGTACTTC. It specifies CASSRIGTSGSRRGEQYF. The chain uses TRBV28 and TRBJ2-7; TRBD2 matches 14 bases. CDR1 MDHEN and CDR2 SYDVKM come from the germline V gene. After removal of 5 bases from V and 6 bases from J, the junction contained 15 bases not matched to a gene. The CDR3 has 18 amino acids.

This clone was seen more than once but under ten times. The CDR3 DNA sequence: TGTGCCAGCAGCCCCGGAGGAGGGAGAAGCACAGATACGCAGTATTTT. Amino acid sequence: CASSPGGGRSTDTQYF. This chain connects TRBV7-9 to TRBJ2-3; a weak D match, TRBD2 (6 bases). Trimming left V 5 bases short and J 0 bases short, with 15 bases between. Germline V CDR1 and CDR2: SEHNR, FQNEAQ (reference sequence). The CDR3 covers 16 residues.

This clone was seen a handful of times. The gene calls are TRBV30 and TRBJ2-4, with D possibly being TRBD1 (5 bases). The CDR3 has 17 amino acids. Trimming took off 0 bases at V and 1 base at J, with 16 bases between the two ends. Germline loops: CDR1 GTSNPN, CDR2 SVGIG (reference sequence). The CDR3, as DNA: TGTGCCTGGAGTGTAAAGGGTGCAGGGTATGCCAAAAACATTCAGTACTTC. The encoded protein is CAWSVKGAGYAKNIQYF. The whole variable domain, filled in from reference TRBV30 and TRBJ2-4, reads SQTIHQWPATLVQPVGSPLSLECTVEGTSNPNLYWYRQAAGRGLQLLFYSVGIGQISSEVPQNLSASRPQDRQFILSSKKLLLSDSGFYLCAWSVKGAGYAKNIQYFGAGTRLSVL.

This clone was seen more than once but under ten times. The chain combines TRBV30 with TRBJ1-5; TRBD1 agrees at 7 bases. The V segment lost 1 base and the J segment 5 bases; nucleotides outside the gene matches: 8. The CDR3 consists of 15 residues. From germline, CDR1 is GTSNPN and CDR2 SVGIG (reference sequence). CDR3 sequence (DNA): TGTGCCTGGAGTGCGGGGGACAGTGGATATCAGCCCCAGCATTTT. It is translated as CAWSAGDSGYQPQHF.

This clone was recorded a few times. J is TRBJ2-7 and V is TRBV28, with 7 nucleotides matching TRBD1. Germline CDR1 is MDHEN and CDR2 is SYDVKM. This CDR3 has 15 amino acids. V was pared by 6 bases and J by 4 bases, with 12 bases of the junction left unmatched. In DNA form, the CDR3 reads TGTGCCAGCAGGAATAGACAGGGACGGGGTTACGAGCAGTACTTC. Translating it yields CASRNRQGRGYEQYF.

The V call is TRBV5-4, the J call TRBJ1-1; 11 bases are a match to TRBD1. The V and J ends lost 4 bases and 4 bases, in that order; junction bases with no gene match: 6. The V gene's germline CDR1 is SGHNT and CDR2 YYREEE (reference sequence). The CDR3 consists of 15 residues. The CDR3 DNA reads TGTGCCAGCAGCCCGGGACAGGGGGTGATCACTGAAGCTTTCTTT. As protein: CASSPGQGVITEAFF.

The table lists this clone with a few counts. The CDR3 loop reads CASKRQGASTYNEQFF. CDR3 coding DNA: TGTGCCAGCAAAAGACAGGGGGCAAGCACATACAATGAGCAGTTCTTC. The J gene is TRBJ2-1, the V gene TRBV19; TRBD1 matches at 10 bases. CDR1 and CDR2 (germline): LNHDA, SQIVND (reference sequence). The CDR3 runs to 16 residues. V shed 9 bases, J shed 4 bases, and the junction held 12 bases outside the gene matches. The full variable domain, with the rest looked up from reference TRBV19 and TRBJ2-1, is DGGITQSPKYLFRKEGQNVTLSCEQNLNHDAMYWYRQDPGQGLRLIYYSQIVNDFQKGDIAEGYSVSREKKESFPLTVTSAQKNPTAFYLCASKRQGASTYNEQFFGPGTRLTVL.

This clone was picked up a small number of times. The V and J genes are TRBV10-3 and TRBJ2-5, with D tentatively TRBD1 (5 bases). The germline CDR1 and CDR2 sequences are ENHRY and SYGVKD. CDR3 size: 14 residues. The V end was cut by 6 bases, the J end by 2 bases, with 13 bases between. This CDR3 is CAIRPGWGQETQYF. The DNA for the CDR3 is TGTGCCATCAGGCCAGGGTGGGGACAAGAGACCCAGTACTTC.

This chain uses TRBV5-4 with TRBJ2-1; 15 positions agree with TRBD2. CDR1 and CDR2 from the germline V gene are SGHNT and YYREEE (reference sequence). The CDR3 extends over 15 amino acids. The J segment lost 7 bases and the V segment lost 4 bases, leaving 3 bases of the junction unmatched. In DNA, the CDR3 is TGTGCCAGCAGCAGGGGGACTAGCGGGAGGAATGAGCAGTTCTTC. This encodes CASSRGTSGRNEQFF.

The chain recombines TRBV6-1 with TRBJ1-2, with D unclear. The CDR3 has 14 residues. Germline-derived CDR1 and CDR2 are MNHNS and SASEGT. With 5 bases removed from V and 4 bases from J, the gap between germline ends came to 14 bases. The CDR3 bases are TGTGCCAGCAGTTCTCTCCCTTGGAGCTATGGCTACACCTTC. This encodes CASSSLPWSYGYTF.

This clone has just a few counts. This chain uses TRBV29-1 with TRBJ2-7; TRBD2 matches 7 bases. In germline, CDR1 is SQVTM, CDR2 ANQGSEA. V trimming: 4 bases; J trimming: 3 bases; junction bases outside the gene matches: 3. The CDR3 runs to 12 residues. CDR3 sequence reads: CSVGASGYEQYF. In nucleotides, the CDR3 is TGCAGCGTTGGGGCTAGCGGCTACGAGCAGTACTTC.

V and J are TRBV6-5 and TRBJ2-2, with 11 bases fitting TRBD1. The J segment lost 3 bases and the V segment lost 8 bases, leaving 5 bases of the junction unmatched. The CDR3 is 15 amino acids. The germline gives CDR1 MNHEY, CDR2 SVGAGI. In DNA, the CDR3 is TGTGCCAGCCGCCCGGGACAGGGGGACACCGGGGAGCTGTTTTTT. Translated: CASRPGQGDTGELFF.

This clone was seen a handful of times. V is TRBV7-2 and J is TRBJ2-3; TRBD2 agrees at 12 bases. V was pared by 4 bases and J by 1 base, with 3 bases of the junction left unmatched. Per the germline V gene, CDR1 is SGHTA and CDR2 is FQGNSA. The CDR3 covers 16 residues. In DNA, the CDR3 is TGTGCCAGCAGCTGGACTAGCGGGGCCCGCACAGATACGCAGTATTTT. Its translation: CASSWTSGARTDTQYF.